These T cell receptor beta chains were read from a single sample in a study of blood T cell repertoires in COVID-19. Only in-frame clones appear in the TCRdb table, and some are missing; sequencing was by immunoSEQ multiplex PCR. Of roughly 60,000 clones listed, 70% to 85% are singletons. Sequencing was done on a sample of peripheral blood. These receptor sequences come from a man between 60 and 75 years old with acute or convalescent COVID-19. Both conserved end residues are part of each CDR3. Each record gives: V gene, J gene, clone size, D gene, CDR3 protein, CDR3 DNA. D genes are given only for firm matches. The size entry is marked missing in some rows and otherwise reads once, few, many or a size class.

TRBV14	TRBJ1-1	.	TRBD1	CASSQDGPGQGSMNTEAFF	TGTGCCAGCAGCCAAGATGGGCCGGGACAGGGTTCCATGAACACTGAAGCTTTCTTT
TRBV4-2	TRBJ1-2	.	.	CASSLLLRDYGYTF	TGTGCCAGCAGCCTCCTTCTCCGGGACTATGGCTACACCTTC
TRBV7-3	TRBJ1-6	.	.	CASSLAGAAPWGDLHF	TGTGCCAGCAGCTTGGCCGGCGCAGCGCCTTGGGGGGACCTCCACTTT
TRBV4-1	TRBJ2-6	.	TRBD1	CASSQGGRGRSGANVLTF	TGCGCCAGCAGCCAAGGGGGCAGGGGGCGGTCTGGGGCCAACGTCCTGACTTTC
TRBV24-1	TRBJ1-1	.	.	CATSDSRRGEAFF	TGTGCCACCAGTGATTCCAGGCGGGGTGAAGCTTTCTTT
TRBV27	TRBJ2-4	once	.	CASSPGLAKNIQYF	TGTGCCAGCAGTCCGGGGTTAGCCAAAAACATTCAGTACTTC
TRBV29-1	TRBJ2-5	.	.	CSVGQVQETQYF	TGCAGCGTTGGACAGGTTCAAGAGACCCAGTACTTC
TRBV6-6	TRBJ2-7	.	.	CASSFLDRGSHEQYF	TGTGCCAGCAGCTTCCTCGACCGGGGAAGCCACGAGCAGTACTTC
TRBV2	TRBJ1-2	.	.	CASSEAAGQESGYTF	TGTGCCAGCAGTGAAGCGGCAGGGCAGGAAAGTGGCTACACCTTC
TRBV2	TRBJ2-5	.	.	CASSLTTLHGTETQYF	TGTGCCAGCAGTCTAACTACCCTACATGGAACGGAGACCCAGTACTTC
TRBV6-5	TRBJ2-1	.	TRBD2	CASRAVAGEQFF	TGTGCCAGCAGGGCAGTAGCGGGCGAGCAGTTCTTC
TRBV28	TRBJ2-6	.	.	CASSPSGSSGANVLTF	TGTGCCAGCAGCCCTTCTGGGAGCTCTGGGGCCAACGTCCTGACTTTC
TRBV21-1	TRBJ2-7	once	.	CASSKVTSGDYEQYF	TGTGCCAGCAGCAAAGTGACTAGCGGGGACTACGAGCAGTACTTC
TRBV6-5	TRBJ2-1	.	TRBD2	CASSYLAGRLPFF	TGTGCCAGCAGTTACCTAGCGGGGCGGCTCCCGTTCTTC
TRBV7-6	TRBJ1-4	.	TRBD1	CASSLAAGGKLFF	TGTGCCAGCAGCTTAGCTGCAGGGGGAAAACTGTTTTTT
TRBV19	TRBJ1-5	.	TRBD1	CASRTGESQPQHF	TGTGCCAGCAGAACAGGGGAGTCCCAGCCCCAGCATTTT
TRBV13	TRBJ1-2	.	TRBD1	CASSLGGQGLLVYGYTF	TGTGCCAGCAGCTTAGGGGGACAGGGCTTACTGGTCTATGGCTACACCTTC
TRBV2	TRBJ1-2	.	.	CASSGENYGYTF	TGTGCCAGTAGCGGTGAGAACTATGGCTACACCTTC
TRBV7-8	TRBJ1-5	.	.	CASSWKGGDQPQHF	TGTGCCAGCAGCTGGAAGGGAGGCGACCAGCCCCAGCATTTT
TRBV30	TRBJ1-6	.	.	CAWANGQSSYNSPLHF	TGTGCCTGGGCCAATGGACAGAGCTCCTATAATTCACCCCTCCACTTT
TRBV2	TRBJ2-1	.	.	CASSPGKYNEQFF	TGTGCCAGCAGTCCCGGGAAGTACAATGAGCAGTTCTTC
TRBV5-4	TRBJ2-5	.	TRBD2	CASSQGGAQETQYF	TGTGCCAGCAGCCAGGGAGGGGCCCAAGAGACCCAGTACTTC
TRBV4-2	TRBJ2-4	.	.	CASRGDPKNIQYF	TGTGCCAGCAGGGGCGACCCGAAAAACATTCAGTACTTC
TRBV5-4	TRBJ2-7	.	.	CASSPTRLVREQYF	TGTGCCAGCAGTCCAACTCGACTAGTCCGCGAGCAGTACTTC
TRBV7-2	TRBJ2-7	.	.	CASSPGSIRGEQYF	TGTGCCAGCAGCCCAGGGTCGATTAGGGGCGAGCAGTACTTC
TRBV5-1	TRBJ1-6	.	.	CASSLSTEGSPLHF	TGCGCCAGCAGCTTGTCGACCGAGGGTTCACCCCTCCACTTT
TRBV6-6	TRBJ2-3	.	.	CASSYSTASTDTQYF	TGTGCCAGCAGTTACTCGACAGCAAGCACAGATACGCAGTATTTT
TRBV7-2	TRBJ1-3	.	TRBD1	CASSSLSHGTGVNTIYF	TGTGCCAGCAGCTCCCTGTCCCATGGGACAGGGGTAAACACCATATATTTT
TRBV5-1	TRBJ2-3	once	TRBD2	CASSSLIAGTGLDTQYF	TGCGCCAGCAGCTCACTGATAGCGGGGACGGGCCTGGATACGCAGTATTTT
TRBV4-1	TRBJ1-1	.	.	CASSQNGHTNTEAFF	TGCGCCAGCAGCCAAAATGGCCACACGAACACTGAAGCTTTCTTT
TRBV6-4	TRBJ2-6	.	.	CASRAWGPGANVLTF	TGTGCCAGCAGGGCCTGGGGGCCTGGGGCCAACGTCCTGACTTTC
TRBV29-1	TRBJ1-1	once	TRBD1	CSVAGQGMGAFF	TGCAGCGTTGCGGGACAGGGGATGGGAGCTTTCTTT
TRBV7-3	TRBJ2-3	.	TRBD2	CASSLGLAYTDTQYF	TGTGCCAGCAGCTTGGGACTAGCCTACACAGATACGCAGTATTTT
TRBV5-4	TRBJ2-7	.	TRBD1	CASSADRDSSYEQYF	TGTGCCAGCAGCGCGGACAGGGACAGCTCCTACGAGCAGTACTTC
TRBV2	TRBJ1-1	.	TRBD1	CASSERAGGTEAFF	TGTGCCAGCAGTGAACGGGCAGGGGGTACTGAAGCTTTCTTT
TRBV5-1	TRBJ1-1	.	.	CASSLGSGVNTEAFF	TGCGCCAGCAGCTTGGGTTCAGGCGTGAACACTGAAGCTTTCTTT